A selection of T cell receptor beta chains follows, all from one sample in a study of cytomegalovirus exposure and HLA in healthy donors. The protocol was immunoSEQ multiplex PCR, while the TCRdb copy is restricted to in-frame clones and leaves out a portion. Counted here are about 220,000 clones, over 70% occurring once; the ten biggest clones make up more than 0.6%. Material: PBMCs. These receptors all come from a boy aged 2 to 9 in good health and CMV-seronegative. CDR3s include the opening cysteine and the closing phenylalanine or tryptophan. The D gene is left open where the match is weak. Clone size is not always given. Where it is, it says once, few, many or a class for expanded clones.

V gene	clone size	D gene	J gene	CDR3 protein	CDR3 DNA
TRBV29-1	NA	TRBD2	TRBJ2-1	CSVSPGTSLSRGQFF	TGCAGCGTTTCCCCCGGGACTAGTTTGTCAAGAGGGCAGTTCTTC
TRBV19	NA	TRBD1	TRBJ2-5	CASSPDREETQYF	TGTGCCAGTAGCCCGGACAGGGAAGAGACCCAGTACTTC
TRBV5-5	NA	TRBD2	TRBJ2-7	CASSFGSGGLWGEQYF	TGTGCCAGCAGCTTTGGCAGCGGGGGCCTCTGGGGCGAGCAGTACTTC
TRBV9	NA	NA	TRBJ1-1	CASSGGRGLNTEAFF	TGTGCCAGCAGCGGGGGGAGGGGCTTGAACACTGAAGCTTTCTTT
TRBV6-5	NA	TRBD1	TRBJ1-1	CASSEGAMNTEAFF	TGTGCCAGCAGTGAGGGGGCTATGAACACTGAAGCTTTCTTT
TRBV30	few	TRBD1	TRBJ1-1	CAMDRVSPEAFF	TGTGCCATGGACAGGGTGTCTCCTGAAGCTTTCTTT
TRBV7-8	NA	NA	TRBJ1-2	CASSLGGLSGYTF	TGTGCCAGCAGCTTAGGCGGATTAAGTGGCTACACCTTC
TRBV25-1	NA	TRBD1	TRBJ1-5	CASAPQTTGGPQPQHF	TGTGCCAGCGCCCCGCAAACGACAGGGGGGCCTCAGCCCCAGCATTTT
TRBV13	NA	NA	TRBJ2-1	CASSEEGGRAYNEQFF	TGTGCCAGCAGCGAGGAAGGGGGTAGGGCCTACAATGAGCAGTTCTTC
TRBV6-5	NA	NA	TRBJ1-5	CASSPGVEKPPQHF	TGTGCCAGCAGCCCAGGCGTTGAAAAGCCACCCCAGCATTTT
TRBV5-1	NA	NA	TRBJ2-2	CASSMTVADTGELFF	TGCGCCAGCAGCATGACAGTGGCGGACACCGGGGAGCTGTTTTTT
TRBV6-5	NA	NA	TRBJ2-1	CASSSLGRRLQFF	TGTGCCAGCAGTTCACTCGGGAGACGCCTACAGTTCTTC
TRBV2	NA	TRBD1	TRBJ2-5	CASRGQGSQETQYF	TGTGCCAGCAGGGGACAGGGGTCACAAGAGACCCAGTACTTC
TRBV7-6	NA	NA	TRBJ2-1	CASSVTGSRAYNEQFF	TGTGCCAGCAGCGTCACAGGGTCCAGAGCCTACAATGAGCAGTTCTTC
TRBV13	once	TRBD2	TRBJ2-3	CASSSGTSGRDTQYF	TGTGCCAGCAGCTCAGGGACTAGCGGGAGAGATACGCAGTATTTT
TRBV2	once	NA	TRBJ1-5	CASTSEPGANQPQHF	TGTGCCAGCACCTCCGAGCCTGGGGCCAATCAGCCCCAGCATTTT
TRBV5-5	NA	NA	TRBJ1-1	CASSYTNRGNTEAFF	TGTGCCAGCAGTTATACGAACCGAGGGAACACTGAAGCTTTCTTT
TRBV2	NA	NA	TRBJ2-1	CASSAGGISEQFF	TGTGCCAGCAGCGCCGGAGGGATAAGTGAGCAGTTCTTC
TRBV27	once	TRBD2	TRBJ2-1	CASSLAGGPLNEQFF	TGTGCCAGCAGTTTAGCGGGAGGGCCCTTAAATGAGCAGTTCTTC
TRBV19	NA	NA	TRBJ2-1	CASSIDQESEQFF	TGTGCCAGTAGTATCGACCAGGAATCTGAGCAGTTCTTC
TRBV30	NA	TRBD1	TRBJ1-5	CAWARGLEPQHF	TGTGCCTGGGCCAGGGGGCTAGAGCCCCAGCATTTT
TRBV7-8	NA	TRBD1	TRBJ2-3	CASLTGTGVKAQYF	TGTGCCAGTCTTACCGGGACAGGGGTTAAGGCGCAGTATTTT
TRBV18	NA	NA	TRBJ2-7	CASSPGTSSYEQYF	TGTGCCAGCTCACCCGGGACTTCCAGCTACGAGCAGTACTTC
TRBV2	NA	TRBD1	TRBJ1-2	CARTGQNYGYTF	TGTGCCAGAACGGGACAGAACTATGGCTACACCTTC
TRBV11-2	NA	NA	TRBJ2-5	CASSLDLYIIVGGETQYF	TGTGCCAGCAGCTTAGATCTTTATATTATCGTGGGGGGAGAGACCCAGTACTTC
TRBV14	NA	NA	TRBJ1-1	CASSQAGVAFF	TGTGCCAGCAGCCAAGCAGGGGTTGCTTTCTTT
TRBV13	NA	NA	TRBJ2-6	CASSLGLGVSGANVLTF	TGTGCCAGCAGCTTAGGCCTCGGGGTCTCTGGGGCCAACGTCCTGACTTTC
TRBV10-3	NA	NA	TRBJ1-1	CAISESIVQDNTEAFF	TGTGCCATCAGTGAGTCGATTGTCCAGGATAACACTGAAGCTTTCTTT
TRBV19	NA	NA	TRBJ2-1	CASSTGLGSYNEQFF	TGTGCCAGTAGTACGGGACTGGGCTCCTACAATGAGCAGTTCTTC
TRBV19	NA	TRBD2	TRBJ2-1	CASRSLAGGLRNNEQFF	TGTGCCAGTAGGTCGCTAGCGGGGGGGCTTCGGAACAATGAGCAGTTCTTC
TRBV6-1	few	TRBD1	TRBJ1-1	CATRDNPGGNTEAFF	TGTGCCACACGAGACAACCCAGGGGGGAACACTGAAGCTTTCTTT
TRBV4-1	NA	NA	TRBJ2-5	CATEGNGSGTQYF	TGCGCCACCGAGGGAAACGGTTCAGGGACCCAGTACTTC
TRBV7-9	NA	NA	TRBJ1-1	CASTPFGRGAGTEAFF	TGTGCCAGCACCCCCTTCGGTCGGGGGGCCGGCACTGAAGCTTTCTTT
TRBV2	NA	TRBD2	TRBJ2-1	CASSVGLVNEQFF	TGTGCCAGCAGTGTCGGACTAGTCAATGAGCAGTTCTTC
TRBV7-9	NA	TRBD1	TRBJ1-1	CASSPGQGWDYEAFF	TGTGCCAGCAGCCCCGGACAGGGATGGGATTATGAAGCTTTCTTT
TRBV7-3	NA	NA	TRBJ2-2	CASSLRSGADTGELFF	TGTGCCAGCAGCTTAAGAAGTGGGGCCGACACCGGGGAGCTGTTTTTT
TRBV19	once	NA	TRBJ1-2	CASSIGVSNYGYTF	TGTGCCAGTAGTATAGGAGTTTCTAACTATGGCTACACCTTC
TRBV30	NA	TRBD2	TRBJ2-3	CAWSILAAGTDTQYF	TGTGCCTGGAGTATCCTAGCGGCTGGCACAGATACGCAGTATTTT
TRBV19	NA	NA	TRBJ1-4	CASSIGGPTNEKLFF	TGTGCCAGTAGTATCGGGGGGCCTACTAATGAAAAACTGTTTTTT
TRBV28	NA	NA	TRBJ2-7	CASALGSYEQYF	TGTGCCAGCGCGCTAGGTTCCTACGAGCAGTACTTC
TRBV2	NA	TRBD1	TRBJ1-2	CASSQDRDSGGYTF	TGTGCCAGCAGCCAAGACAGGGACTCGGGAGGCTACACCTTC
TRBV7-9	NA	NA	TRBJ1-2	CASSSGGSWGYTF	TGTGCCAGCAGCTCCGGGGGGTCGTGGGGCTACACCTTC
TRBV9	NA	TRBD1	TRBJ1-4	CASNRDRGEEKLFF	TGTGCCAGCAATCGGGACAGGGGCGAGGAAAAACTGTTTTTT
TRBV12-5	NA	NA	TRBJ2-5	CASGLGVLPQETQYF	TGTGCTAGTGGTTTAGGGGTTCTGCCACAAGAGACCCAGTACTTC
TRBV11-2	NA	NA	TRBJ1-1	CASSPPAFF	TGTGCCAGCAGCCCCCCTGCTTTCTTT
TRBV2	NA	NA	TRBJ2-7	CASSRYEQYF	TGTGCCAGCAGCCGTTACGAGCAGTACTTC
TRBV10-1	few	NA	TRBJ1-1	CASSGYRDTQMNTEAFF	TGCGCCAGCAGTGGTTACCGGGACACGCAAATGAACACTGAAGCTTTCTTT
TRBV29-1	NA	TRBD2	TRBJ2-7	CSVEGGGAYEQYF	TGCAGCGTTGAAGGTGGGGGGGCCTACGAGCAGTACTTC